This record looks at one TCR beta chain sequence and its context. The sample is drawn from a study of T cell responses to AZD1222 COVID-19 vaccine. Produced via immunoSEQ multiplex PCR; TCRdb's table is partial and in-frame only. The table includes about 140,000 clones, 80% to 95% detected once. The specimen comprised peripheral blood, sampled on day 0 of AZD1222 vaccination. The TCR was taken from an adult in good health.

The CDR3 is CASSLQGARYGYTF. The CDR3 nucleotides read TGCGCCAGCAGCTTACAGGGGGCAAGGTATGGCTACACCTTC. The chain recombines TRBV5-1 with TRBJ1-2, with 9 positions matching TRBD1. The CDR3 loop spans 14 amino acids. V shed 2 bases and J 5 bases; nucleotides not matched to a gene: 4. Germline V gene data show CDR1 as SGHRS and CDR2 as YFSETQ.